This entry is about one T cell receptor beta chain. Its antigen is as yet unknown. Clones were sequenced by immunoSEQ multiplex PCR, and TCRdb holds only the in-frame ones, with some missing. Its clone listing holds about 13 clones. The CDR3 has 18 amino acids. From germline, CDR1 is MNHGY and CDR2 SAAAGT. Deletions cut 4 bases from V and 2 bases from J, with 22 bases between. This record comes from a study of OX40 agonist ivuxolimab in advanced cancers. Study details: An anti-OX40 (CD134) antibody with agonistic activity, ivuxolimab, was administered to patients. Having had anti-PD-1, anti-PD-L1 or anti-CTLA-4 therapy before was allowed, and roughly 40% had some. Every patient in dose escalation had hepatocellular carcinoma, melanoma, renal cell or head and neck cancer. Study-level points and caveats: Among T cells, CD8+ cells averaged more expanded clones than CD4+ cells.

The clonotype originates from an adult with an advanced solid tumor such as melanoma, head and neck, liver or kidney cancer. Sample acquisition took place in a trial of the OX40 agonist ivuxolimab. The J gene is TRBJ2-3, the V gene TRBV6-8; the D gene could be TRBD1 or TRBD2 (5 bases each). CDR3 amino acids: CASSSASPPGPLTDTQYF. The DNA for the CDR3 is TGTGCCAGCAGTTCCGCTTCCCCACCGGGGCCCCTCACAGATACGCAGTATTTT.